In its sample, the clone carrying this TCR beta chain was seen many times. No antigen is known for it. The data are from a study of T cells in Graves' hyperthyroidism and ophthalmopathy. Whole-study findings and limits: Blood held most thyroid clonotypes expanded above 0.001 frequency.

What was amplified from RNA transcripts were TCR beta CDR3 regions. Using the HTBI primer set, a first-round RT-PCR was run on the TCR CDR3. TCRdb reprocessed the multiplex PCR reads via MiXCR and lists one record per CDR3 protein. The sample yields 690,000 or so distinct CDR3 sequences, 15% to 20% seen once. From germline, CDR1 is SGHRS and CDR2 YFSETQ. Trimming at V came to 0 bases and at J to 5 bases, leaving 8 bases not matched to a gene. The CDR3 contains 16 residues. The blood specimen was taken at initial hyperthyroidism diagnosis, before any ophthalmopathy symptoms. The chain uses TRBV5-1 and TRBJ2-5; TRBD2 agrees at 9 bases. The TCR comes from a woman aged 45-60 years with Graves' hyperthyroidism that later progressed to Graves' ophthalmopathy. The sample taken for sequencing was blood. CDR3 sequence reads: CASSLVGTAGGETQYF. The CDR3 DNA reads TGCGCCAGCAGCTTGGTCGGGACTGCGGGGGGGGAGACCCAGTACTTC.